This record concerns one T cell receptor beta chain sequence. Its cognate antigen is unknown. The CDR3 length is 13 residues. The V and J ends lost 1 base and 1 base respectively, with 4 bases between them. The germline V gene has CDR1 SGHTA and CDR2 FQGTGA. The data originate from a study of T cell responses to AZD1222 COVID-19 vaccine. General observations from the study: Reports indicate that nearly half of spike-specific TCRs are directed at unmutated variant regions. At baseline, just a handful of AZD1222 recipients tested seropositive.

Sequencing used immunoSEQ multiplex PCR; TCRdb keeps in-frame clones, though not all of them. The data show 77,000 or so clones, about nine tenths seen once. It was second doses at about 4 or about 12 weeks that were pooled. The clonotype was recovered from an adult who received the AZD1222 COVID-19 vaccine. The V and J genes are TRBV7-3 and TRBJ1-1; the D is unclear. Source: peripheral blood, taken 28 days after the second AZD1222 dose. This CDR3 is CASSLIANTEAFF. Written as DNA, the CDR3 is TGTGCCAGCAGCTTAATAGCGAACACTGAAGCTTTCTTT.